Reported below is one T cell receptor (beta chain). Its antigen remains unidentified. The data were taken from a study of pediatric ulcerative colitis. The assay was run at survey level. Here immunoSEQ multiplex PCR was the method, and the copy in TCRdb shows in-frame clones only, minus some. The profile shows about 36,000 clones, over 65% of them singletons. The study, taken as a whole, reports: A couple of rectal CDR3 clonotypes occurred in all ulcerative colitis patients.

Material: blood. The TCR originated in a girl between 5 and 17 years old with moderate ulcerative colitis.

This CDR3 is CASSSAPGSGNTIYF. Here the CDR3 DNA reads TGTGCCAGCAGTTCCGCCCCGGGCTCTGGAAACACCATATATTTT. J is TRBJ1-3 and V is TRBV6-5; the D is unclear. The CDR3 totals 15 residues. Germline CDR1 MNHEY, CDR2 SVGAGI. Between the trimmed V and J ends, which lost 4 bases and 0 bases, there was a span of 10 bases.